The rows below give T cell receptor beta chains drawn from one sample of a study of TIL therapy for anti-PD-1-resistant metastatic lung cancer. Some clones are missing from TCRdb's copy, which holds only in-frame ones; the method was immunoSEQ multiplex PCR. The sample holds under 60,000 clones, around 86% seen once. Material: blood, obtained at baseline. The receptors were sampled from a person aged 25 to 80 with non-small cell lung cancer. CDR3s include the opening cysteine and the closing phenylalanine or tryptophan. The order of the fields is J gene, clone size, D gene, V gene, CDR3 length, CDR3 DNA, CDR3 protein. A D gene is named only where the DNA matches it firmly. Only some rows state a clone size, as once, few, many or a class for expanded clones.

>TRBJ1-4|.|TRBD1|TRBV28|14
TGTGCCAGCAGTCCACAGGGGGGGACTGAAAAACTGTTTTTT
CASSPQGGTEKLFF
>TRBJ2-1|.|.|TRBV11-3|14
TGTGCCAGCAGCTTTGACAGGACCTACAATGAGCAGTTCTTC
CASSFDRTYNEQFF
>TRBJ1-1|.|.|TRBV12-5|14
TGTGCTAGTGGTTCGGACAGTAAAAACACTGAAGCTTTCTTT
CASGSDSKNTEAFF
>TRBJ2-5|.|TRBD2|TRBV6-2/TRBV6-3|17
TGTGCCAGCAGTTACCATATAGCGGGGGGACTTCAAGAGACCCAGTACTTC
CASSYHIAGGLQETQYF
>TRBJ2-7|.|.|TRBV29-1|15
TGCAGCGTTGAAGGGGGGGCGGCTAATGAGCACGAGCAGTACTTC
CSVEGGAANEHEQYF
>TRBJ2-1|.|.|TRBV9|10
TGTGCCAGCGGAGGGAATGAGCAGTTCTTC
CASGGNEQFF
>TRBJ2-3|.|TRBD2|TRBV28|14
TGTGCCAGCCTGGGACTAGCTACGGGGACGACGCAGTATTTT
CASLGLATGTTQYF
>TRBJ2-5|.|TRBD1|TRBV27|15
TGTGCCAGCCATCCGGGACAGGGGGCTTTGGAGACCCAGTACTTC
CASHPGQGALETQYF
>TRBJ2-5|.|.|TRBV12-3/TRBV12-4|12
TGTGCCAGCAGTTTAATCAGAGAGACCCAGTACTTC
CASSLIRETQYF
>TRBJ2-5|once|TRBD1|TRBV10-3|14
TGTGCCATCAGTGAGGCCGGGACAGAAGAGACCCAGTACTTC
CAISEAGTEETQYF
>TRBJ1-2|few|.|TRBV7-8|13
TGTGCCAGCAGCTTAGGAGGGAACTATGGCTACACCTTC
CASSLGGNYGYTF
>TRBJ2-5|.|.|TRBV11-2|14
TGTGCCAGCAGCTTAGCGGCCCCCCAAGAGACCCAGTACTTC
CASSLAAPQETQYF
>TRBJ2-7|.|.|TRBV6-1|11
TGTGCCAGCAGTGAGACCTACGAGCAGTACTTC
CASSETYEQYF
>TRBJ2-6|once|TRBD2|TRBV5-5|16
TGTGCCAGCAGCTGGGTGGGAGGGCCCGGGGCCAACGTCCTGACTTTC
CASSWVGGPGANVLTF
>TRBJ2-5|.|.|TRBV7-9|12
TGTGCCAGCAGCCCCACCGAGGGGACCCAGTACTTC
CASSPTEGTQYF
>TRBJ2-7|.|.|TRBV7-2|14
TGTGCCAGCAGCAAGGAGCAAGGGGTTTACGAGCAGTACTTC
CASSKEQGVYEQYF
>TRBJ2-7|.|.|TRBV7-8|15
TGTGCCAGCAGCTTAGGGCAAGGAGGGGGGTACGAGCAGTACTTC
CASSLGQGGGYEQYF
>TRBJ2-5|.|TRBD1|TRBV28|15
TGTGCCAGCAGTTTAGGGACAGGGAGAGGAGAGACCCAGTACTTC
CASSLGTGRGETQYF
>TRBJ2-7|.|TRBD1|TRBV7-9|15
TGTGCCAGCAGCAACCCCGGGACAGGATCCCACGAGCAGTACTTC
CASSNPGTGSHEQYF
>TRBJ2-6|.|TRBD1|TRBV7-8|17
TGTGCCAGCAGCTTAAGGGGGGACAGGGCTGGGGCCAACGTCCTGACTTTC
CASSLRGDRAGANVLTF
>TRBJ2-5|.|TRBD2|TRBV30|14
TGTGCCTGGAGCACCGGGACTAGTGAAGAGACCCAGTACTTC
CAWSTGTSEETQYF
>TRBJ2-6|.|.|TRBV6-4|15
TGTGCCAGCAGTGACGAGAGTGCTGGGGCCAACGTCCTGACTTTC
CASSDESAGANVLTF
>TRBJ2-5|.|TRBD1|TRBV27|16
TGTGCCAGCAGTTTGGGACAGGGGGTGTCACAAGAGACCCAGTACTTC
CASSLGQGVSQETQYF
>TRBJ1-2|once|.|TRBV6-5|15
TGTGCCAGCAGTTATACTGGCCAGGGGAGCTATGGCTACACCTTC
CASSYTGQGSYGYTF
>TRBJ2-7|.|TRBD2|TRBV7-9|13
TGTGCCAGCAGCCCTAGCGGGAGTAGCGAGCAGTACTTC
CASSPSGSSEQYF
>TRBJ2-5|.|TRBD2|TRBV5-6|16
TGTGCCAGCAGCTTGGGGCAACTAGCGGGGTTGGAGACCCAGTACTTC
CASSLGQLAGLETQYF
>TRBJ2-2|.|TRBD1|TRBV7-9|16
TGTGCCAGCAGCAAGGGACAGGGGACCTCGGGCGGGGAGCTGTTTTTT
CASSKGQGTSGGELFF
>TRBJ2-7|.|.|TRBV6-5|15
TGTGCCAGCAGTACCTTGATCCACGACAGCTACGAGCAGTACTTC
CASSTLIHDSYEQYF
>TRBJ2-1|.|.|TRBV28|11
TGTGCCAGCAGTTTGTGGCAGGTCACGTTCTTC
CASSLWQVTFF
>TRBJ1-1|.|.|TRBV5-5|12
TGTGCCAGCAGCTTTTCTGACACTGAAGCTTTCTTT
CASSFSDTEAFF
>TRBJ1-2|.|TRBD1|TRBV15|15
TGTGCCACCAGCAGGGACAGGGTTCAGTCCGATGGCTACACCTTC
CATSRDRVQSDGYTF
>TRBJ2-5|.|.|TRBV3-1/TRBV3-2|13
TGTGCCAGCAGCCAACGGGAACAAGAGACCCAGTACTTC
CASSQREQETQYF
>TRBJ2-1|.|.|TRBV2|15
TGTGCCAGCAGCGAACTCCCGACAGGCTACAATGAGCAGTTCTTC
CASSELPTGYNEQFF
>TRBJ2-2|.|.|TRBV10-2|14
TGCGCCAGCAAGAGGTACGGGGGCGCCGGGGAGCTGTTTTTT
CASKRYGGAGELFF
>TRBJ1-4|.|.|TRBV28|14
TGTGCCAGCAGTGCCGGGAGGGTTAATGAAAAACTGTTTTTT
CASSAGRVNEKLFF
>TRBJ1-2|.|TRBD1|TRBV27|16
TGTGCCAGCAGTTTATCTGTAGGACAGGGGGACTATGGCTACACCTTC
CASSLSVGQGDYGYTF
>TRBJ2-7|.|TRBD2|TRBV7-2|15
TGTGCCAGCAGCCGTACTGGACTAGCGGGATACGAGCAGTACTTC
CASSRTGLAGYEQYF
>TRBJ1-5|.|TRBD1|TRBV25-1|17
TGTGCCAGCAGTGATAAAGGGGGTACAGGGGAATATCAGCCCCAGCATTTT
CASSDKGGTGEYQPQHF
>TRBJ1-1|.|.|TRBV9|16
TGTGCCAGCAGCGTTGGAATTGGCAGCTTGAACACTGAAGCTTTCTTT
CASSVGIGSLNTEAFF
>TRBJ2-2|.|TRBD1|TRBV7-8|17
TGTGCCAGCAGCCGAAGGACAGGGGAGGTGAATGCCGGGGAGCTGTTTTTT
CASSRRTGEVNAGELFF
>TRBJ2-7|.|.|TRBV18|14
TGTGCCAGCTCACCCGGCTCCCGCTCCTACGAGCAGTACTTC
CASSPGSRSYEQYF
>TRBJ1-2|.|.|TRBV11-2|13
TGTGCCAGCAGCTTAGGACAAAACTATGGCTACACCTTC
CASSLGQNYGYTF
>TRBJ2-3|few|.|TRBV7-9|11
TGTGCCAGCAGGGGGGGACTCCCGCAGTATTTT
CASRGGLPQYF
>TRBJ1-1|medium-sized|.|TRBV28|16
TGTGCCAGCAGTTCCTATGGGGGGGGAGAGAACACTGAAGCTTTCTTT
CASSSYGGGENTEAFF
>TRBJ1-5|.|TRBD1|TRBV5-8|16
TGTGCCAGCAGCTTGCTGCGGACAGGGGGACATCAGCCCCAGCATTTT
CASSLLRTGGHQPQHF
>TRBJ2-3|.|.|TRBV19|15
TGTGCCAGTAGTGGCGCAGGGGCTAGCACAGATACGCAGTATTTT
CASSGAGASTDTQYF